This TCR beta chain was documented in a study of tumor and adjacent non-tumor tissue in lung cancer. General study findings and limits: Higher tumor TCR diversity was associated with shorter survival. Top 100 clones took a larger repertoire share in normal lung. Compared with tumor, normal lung showed significantly lower TCR diversity.

RNA was extracted from bulk tissue without any cell sorting. Regarding this clonotype: Its antigen is undetermined. The conserved phenylalanine or tryptophan normally closing the CDR3 is absent here, so this likely arose from a read error.

TCRbeta libraries were built with three rounds of nested PCR, modified from ARM-PCR. TCRdb re-analysed the multiplex PCR reads in MiXCR, keeping a single row per CDR3 protein. The sample holds tens of thousands of distinct CDR3 sequences, roughly 66% seen once. Germline-derived CDR1 and CDR2 are SGHAT and FQNNGV. This CDR3 region has 15 residues. V was clipped by 1 base and J by 3 bases, with 9 bases between them. This chain joins TRBV11-2 and TRBJ2-2; the D is unclear. The sequenced sample was lung tumor tissue. The TCR was taken from a man between 60 and 75 years old with non-small cell lung cancer. The CDR3 sequence: CASSLGNSDTGELFS. The DNA for the CDR3 is TGTGCCAGCAGCTTAGGCAACAGTGACACCGGGGAGCTGTTTTCT.